The source of this T cell receptor (beta chain) is a study of shared clonotypes between healthy human individuals. About the research overall: Three plates were used per donor for CD4 naive, three for CD4 memory, two for CD8 naive and one for CD8 memory.

Study conclusions and caveats: Genetic and exposure-history diversity was limited by the few donors.

CD45RO-negative CD8 cells positively selected for CCR7 made up the naive population, which excluded terminally differentiated effector memory CD45RA+ cells. The healthy adult donors were HIV-negative and reported no recent acute infections or vaccinations. Libraries were prepared by immunoSEQ multiplex PCR; TCRdb keeps only in-frame clonotypes and omits some of them. The table has 1.5 million to 2.5 million clones, about 95% seen once; the top ten hold more than 0.95%. Comment on this clone: The antigen remains unidentified.

The CDR3 sequence is 15 residues long. Trimming took 5 bases from V and 5 from J; bases not matched to a gene: 11. The germline V gene encodes CDR1 MNHEY and CDR2 SMNVEV (reference sequence). This receptor was taken from a man between 18 and 29 years old in good health. The chain carries TRBV27 and TRBJ2-5; TRBD1 aligns across 7 bases. Specimen: naive CD8+ T cells sorted from blood. CDR3 amino acids: CASSLSPGQAETQYF. CDR3 nucleotides: TGTGCCAGCAGTCTCTCCCCCGGACAGGCGGAGACCCAGTACTTC.